This TCR beta chain is from a study of cytomegalovirus exposure and HLA in healthy donors. General study results and limits: Association of fewer than 20,000 TCR beta sequences with HLA alleles was found at 0.05 false discovery rate in a later analysis. Accurate HLA-A and HLA-B prediction from TCR beta sequences was reported for most subjects.

For this clone: Antigen specificity is unknown.

The PCR was carried out with 60 Vbeta primers and 13 Jbeta primers. Generated by immunoSEQ multiplex PCR, the TCRdb table keeps only in-frame clones and is missing some. The sample lists approximately 160,000 clones, roughly 79% occurring once. The V gene end was trimmed by 6 bases and the J gene end by 1 base; junction bases not matched to a gene: 21. CDR1 and CDR2 from the germline V gene are MNHEY and SMNVEV (reference sequence). The CDR3 has 21 amino acids. The chain joins TRBV27 to TRBJ2-7; 13 nucleotides align to TRBD2. Sequencing was carried out using PBMCs. This TCR was recovered from a woman in her thirties or forties in good health and CMV-seronegative. Here the CDR3 DNA reads TGTGCCAGCAGCCGGGAGGGAAACCCGGGACTAGCGGGATCTATTTCCTACGAGCAGTACTTC. Translating it yields CASSREGNPGLAGSISYEQYF.